Listed below are T cell receptor beta chains from one sample, sequenced in a study of shared clonotypes between healthy human individuals. Measured with immunoSEQ multiplex PCR; TCRdb has only the in-frame clones, and not every one. The sample carries 2 million to 2.5 million clones, roughly 93% recorded once. Sequenced: naive CD4+ T cells from PBMCs. Receptors were obtained from a man aged 18 to 30 in good health. Some clones in this sample may be carry-over from other donors' samples. The CDR3 runs from the conserved cysteine through the conserved F or W. D genes are given only for firm matches. Expanded clones are given a class, and other clones once, few, many or no size at all.

size: once; D: .; J: TRBJ1-3; V: TRBV25-1; CDR3: CASSESGRATDTIYF; DNA: TGTGCCAGCAGTGAATCAGGCAGGGCAACGGACACCATATATTTT
size: .; D: TRBD1; J: TRBJ1-3; V: TRBV7-6; CDR3: CASSSSQGAAGNTIYF; DNA: TGTGCCAGCAGCTCCTCACAGGGGGCTGCTGGAAACACCATATATTTT
size: .; D: .; J: TRBJ1-5; V: TRBV18; CDR3: CASSPGPGDQPQHF; DNA: TGTGCCAGCTCACCTGGGCCAGGGGATCAGCCCCAGCATTTT
size: once; D: TRBD2; J: TRBJ2-3; V: TRBV6-5; CDR3: CASSRTSGRDTQYF; DNA: TGTGCCAGCAGTAGGACTAGCGGGAGAGATACGCAGTATTTT
size: .; D: TRBD2; J: TRBJ2-7; V: TRBV5-4; CDR3: CASSRRGGAFSYEQYF; DNA: TGTGCCAGCAGCCGTCGGGGGGGGGCTTTTTCCTACGAGCAGTACTTC
size: .; D: .; J: TRBJ1-3; V: TRBV4-1; CDR3: CASSLLPLGGSTIYF; DNA: TGCGCCAGCAGCCTGCTACCCCTAGGAGGAAGCACCATATATTTT
size: .; D: TRBD1; J: TRBJ1-2; V: TRBV30; CDR3: CAWSAYRGRFGYTF; DNA: TGTGCCTGGAGTGCGTACAGGGGAAGGTTTGGCTACACCTTC
size: .; D: .; J: TRBJ2-7; V: TRBV28; CDR3: CASSLAARVPPQEYF; DNA: TGTGCCAGCAGTTTAGCCGCCAGGGTTCCCCCCCAAGAGTACTTC
size: .; D: TRBD2; J: TRBJ2-5; V: TRBV5-1; CDR3: CASSRTSSLQETQYF; DNA: TGCGCCAGCAGCAGGACTAGCAGCCTCCAAGAGACCCAGTACTTC
size: .; D: .; J: TRBJ2-2; V: TRBV6-5; CDR3: CASSSHTGSGELFF; DNA: TGTGCCAGCAGTAGCCATACAGGGTCCGGGGAGCTGTTTTTT
size: .; D: .; J: TRBJ2-2; V: TRBV27; CDR3: CASSPRLGGELFF; DNA: TGTGCCAGCAGTCCTCGCCTCGGCGGGGAGCTGTTTTTT
size: .; D: .; J: TRBJ2-7; V: TRBV5-4; CDR3: CASRRRDKPYEQYF; DNA: TGTGCCAGCAGGCGAAGGGACAAACCCTACGAGCAGTACTTC
size: .; D: TRBD2; J: TRBJ2-2; V: TRBV6-4; CDR3: CASSPSGSLAGELFF; DNA: TGTGCCAGCAGTCCTAGCGGGAGTCTAGCCGGGGAGCTGTTTTTT
size: .; D: TRBD1; J: TRBJ2-7; V: TRBV11-2; CDR3: CASSSGQGRYF; DNA: TGTGCCAGCAGCTCGGGACAGGGCAGGTACTTC
size: .; D: .; J: TRBJ2-7; V: TRBV29-1; CDR3: CSVGALNEQYF; DNA: TGCAGCGTTGGTGCCTTGAACGAGCAGTACTTC
size: .; D: .; J: TRBJ1-2; V: TRBV4-1; CDR3: CASSHRDTYNYGYTF; DNA: TGCGCCAGCAGCCACCGGGACACCTATAACTATGGCTACACCTTC
size: .; D: TRBD1; J: TRBJ1-1; V: TRBV5-1; CDR3: CASTTGGGRTTEAFF; DNA: TGCGCCAGTACTACAGGGGGCGGGAGGACGACTGAAGCTTTCTTT
size: .; D: .; J: TRBJ1-1; V: TRBV6-5; CDR3: CASNRRGLNTEAFF; DNA: TGTGCCAGCAACCGGAGGGGTCTGAACACTGAAGCTTTCTTT
size: .; D: TRBD2; J: TRBJ2-3; V: TRBV9; CDR3: CASGGYSTDTQYF; DNA: TGTGCTAGCGGGGGATACAGCACAGATACGCAGTATTTT
size: .; D: .; J: TRBJ2-3; V: TRBV7-2; CDR3: CASSPYTDTQYF; DNA: TGTGCCAGCAGCCCTTACACAGATACGCAGTATTTT
size: once; D: .; J: TRBJ2-2; V: TRBV10-3; CDR3: CAISEGQGHTGELFF; DNA: TGTGCCATCAGTGAAGGGCAGGGGCACACCGGGGAGCTGTTTTTT
size: .; D: .; J: TRBJ2-7; V: TRBV7-2; CDR3: CASSFLGLPTYEQYF; DNA: TGTGCCAGCAGCTTCCTGGGACTGCCCACCTACGAGCAGTACTTC
size: .; D: TRBD2; J: TRBJ2-3; V: TRBV5-1; CDR3: CASSLGFSGDTDTQYF; DNA: TGCGCCAGCAGCCTGGGGTTCAGCGGGGACACAGATACGCAGTATTTT
size: .; D: .; J: TRBJ2-5; V: TRBV5-4; CDR3: CASSGAWWSEETQYF; DNA: TGTGCCAGCAGTGGGGCATGGTGGTCTGAAGAGACCCAGTACTTC
size: .; D: .; J: TRBJ1-1; V: TRBV29-1; CDR3: CSVRLQGGKDTEAFF; DNA: TGCAGCGTACGACTACAGGGAGGTAAAGACACTGAAGCTTTCTTT
size: .; D: .; J: TRBJ2-6; V: TRBV7-6; CDR3: CASSSGLSGANVLTF; DNA: TGTGCCAGCAGCTCGGGGTTATCTGGGGCCAACGTCCTGACTTTC
size: .; D: TRBD1; J: TRBJ2-1; V: TRBV28; CDR3: CASHPGQLVYEQFF; DNA: TGTGCCAGCCATCCGGGACAGTTGGTCTATGAGCAGTTCTTC
size: .; D: TRBD1; J: TRBJ2-5; V: TRBV19; CDR3: CASGQGEETQYF; DNA: TGTGCCAGCGGGCAGGGGGAAGAGACCCAGTACTTC
size: .; D: TRBD2; J: TRBJ2-2; V: TRBV7-7; CDR3: CASSLELAGGELFF; DNA: TGTGCCAGCAGCTTAGAACTAGCGGGAGGGGAGCTGTTTTTT
size: .; D: .; J: TRBJ1-1; V: TRBV6-6; CDR3: CASSYSKGRSEAFF; DNA: TGTGCCAGCAGTTACTCAAAGGGGCGCTCTGAAGCTTTCTTT
size: .; D: .; J: TRBJ2-6; V: TRBV7-3; CDR3: CASSILSSGANVLTF; DNA: TGTGCCAGCAGTATCCTTAGCTCTGGGGCCAACGTCCTGACTTTC
size: .; D: .; J: TRBJ2-6; V: TRBV5-1; CDR3: CASSFRENSGANVLTF; DNA: TGCGCCAGCAGCTTCAGGGAGAACTCTGGGGCCAACGTCCTGACTTTC
size: .; D: TRBD2; J: TRBJ2-7; V: TRBV10-3; CDR3: CAITELGITSGRAEQYF; DNA: TGTGCCATCACGGAATTAGGAATAACTAGCGGGAGGGCCGAGCAGTACTTC
size: once; D: .; J: TRBJ1-4; V: TRBV5-3; CDR3: CARSCPLDEKLFF; DNA: TGTGCCAGAAGCTGTCCACTAGATGAAAAACTGTTTTTT
size: .; D: .; J: TRBJ2-1; V: TRBV7-9; CDR3: CASSLGLVDSNEQFF; DNA: TGTGCCAGCAGCTTAGGACTAGTGGATTCCAATGAGCAGTTCTTC
size: .; D: .; J: TRBJ2-2; V: TRBV6-4; CDR3: CASSEIHNYTGELFF; DNA: TGTGCCAGCAGTGAAATCCACAACTACACCGGGGAGCTGTTTTTT
size: .; D: .; J: TRBJ1-5; V: TRBV6-5; CDR3: CASSYSRGRQPQHF; DNA: TGTGCCAGCAGTTACTCGCGGGGTAGGCAGCCCCAGCATTTT
size: .; D: TRBD2; J: TRBJ2-1; V: TRBV19; CDR3: CASSPRTSGFYEQFF; DNA: TGTGCCAGTAGTCCCCGGACTAGCGGGTTCTATGAGCAGTTCTTC
size: .; D: .; J: TRBJ2-4; V: TRBV6-6; CDR3: CASSYGELGYF; DNA: TGTGCCAGCAGTTACGGGGAGCTCGGGTACTTC
size: .; D: .; J: TRBJ1-1; V: TRBV5-4; CDR3: CASSKAQNTEAFF; DNA: TGTGCCAGCAGCAAGGCACAGAACACTGAAGCTTTCTTT
size: .; D: .; J: TRBJ2-3; V: TRBV7-2; CDR3: CASSLMGARVADTQYF; DNA: TGTGCCAGCAGCTTAATGGGTGCCAGGGTGGCAGATACGCAGTATTTT
size: .; D: .; J: TRBJ1-1; V: TRBV29-1; CDR3: CSVEDLKAGRRESNEAFF; DNA: TGCAGCGTTGAAGATCTCAAGGCAGGGAGACGAGAGAGCAATGAAGCTTTCTTT
size: .; D: TRBD1; J: TRBJ2-3; V: TRBV5-4; CDR3: CASSSRQGPDTQYF; DNA: TGTGCCAGCAGCTCCCGACAGGGGCCAGATACGCAGTATTTT
size: .; D: .; J: TRBJ2-3; V: TRBV19; CDR3: CASTLGGGAYTQYF; DNA: TGTGCCAGTACCTTAGGAGGGGGCGCTTATACGCAGTATTTT
size: .; D: .; J: TRBJ2-3; V: TRBV7-9; CDR3: CASSFPDADTQYF; DNA: TGTGCCAGCAGCTTCCCGGACGCAGATACGCAGTATTTT
size: once; D: .; J: TRBJ2-7; V: TRBV5-5; CDR3: CASSLVGQAYEQYF; DNA: TGTGCCAGCAGCTTGGTTGGCCAAGCCTACGAGCAGTACTTC
size: .; D: .; J: TRBJ2-1; V: TRBV6-6; CDR3: CASSLSGLNYNEQFF; DNA: TGTGCCAGCAGTTTAAGTGGACTTAATTACAATGAGCAGTTCTTC
size: .; D: .; J: TRBJ2-7; V: TRBV6-5; CDR3: CASSYSMSSRGYEQYF; DNA: TGTGCCAGCAGTTACTCGATGTCTAGCCGAGGTTACGAGCAGTACTTC
size: once; D: .; J: TRBJ2-7; V: TRBV19; CDR3: CASKKRAQGVEQYF; DNA: TGTGCCAGTAAAAAACGAGCACAGGGAGTAGAGCAGTACTTC
size: .; D: .; J: TRBJ1-2; V: TRBV5-4; CDR3: CASSLRAPQGNSGYTF; DNA: TGTGCCAGCAGCTTGAGGGCACCACAGGGAAATTCTGGCTACACCTTC
size: .; D: .; J: TRBJ2-2; V: TRBV10-1; CDR3: CASSYDTPTGELFF; DNA: TGCGCCAGCAGCTACGACACACCCACCGGGGAGCTGTTTTTT
size: .; D: TRBD2; J: TRBJ2-3; V: TRBV7-9; CDR3: CASSTGLAGPTDTQYF; DNA: TGTGCCAGCAGCACCGGACTAGCGGGGCCCACAGATACGCAGTATTTT
size: .; D: .; J: TRBJ1-1; V: TRBV19; CDR3: CASSTGPKFQFIEAFF; DNA: TGTGCCAGTAGTACCGGGCCTAAGTTCCAATTTATTGAAGCTTTCTTT